The rows below give T cell receptor beta chains drawn from one sample of a study of blood T cells in healthy people across ages. In TCRdb, the 5' RACE reads were re-called with MiXCR into one record per CDR3 protein. The sample shows 1,100,000 or so distinct CDR3 sequences, 45% of them seen only once. Sequencing used blood. The source is an older woman in good health. Both conserved end residues are part of each CDR3. The D gene is left open where the match is weak. The size of a clone is reported for some rows only, either as once, few or many, or as a class for expanded clones.

d_call j_call v_call clone_size cdr3_nt cdr3_aa
TRBD2 TRBJ2-1 TRBV29-1 - TGCAGCGTTGACCGGACTAGCGGGCAAAATGAGCAGTTCTTC CSVDRTSGQNEQFF
- TRBJ2-7 TRBV7-9 - TGTGCCAGCAGCTCTACCGACTTGGCACCCACTGAGCAGTACTTC CASSSTDLAPTEQYF
TRBD1 TRBJ2-5 TRBV7-9 few TGTGCCAGCAGCATATACGCCGGGACAGAAGAGACCCAGTACTTC CASSIYAGTEETQYF
TRBD2 TRBJ2-1 TRBV6-1 - TGTGCCAGCAGCGATAGACTAGCGGGAGCGAATGAGCAGTTCTTC CASSDRLAGANEQFF
- TRBJ2-5 TRBV6-2/TRBV6-3 few TGTGCCAGCAGTGACCCGACGCTGTGGCAAGAGACCCAGTACTTC CASSDPTLWQETQYF
- TRBJ1-2 TRBV20-1 - TGCAGTGCTAGAGAGCCACAGGGTGGCTATGGCTACACCTTC CSAREPQGGYGYTF
TRBD2 TRBJ2-4 TRBV7-9 few TGTGCCAGCAGCTCCAGCGGGGAGGACATTCAGTACTTC CASSSSGEDIQYF
- TRBJ1-2 TRBV11-2 - TGTGCCAGCAGCCCCAATGAGAGGGGGGTTCGCTATGGCTACACCTTC CASSPNERGVRYGYTF
TRBD1 TRBJ1-2 TRBV6-6 few TGTGCCAGCAGTTATCGACAGGGGTTAAGTGGCTACACCTTC CASSYRQGLSGYTF
- TRBJ2-7 TRBV2 few TGTGCCAGCAGTGTGCCCGCCTCCTACAATGAGCAGTACTTC CASSVPASYNEQYF